This entry lists 5 T cell receptor beta chains sequenced from one sample in a study of identical twins. TCRdb re-analysed the 5' RACE reads in MiXCR, keeping a single row per CDR3 protein. The sample carries about 290,000 distinct CDR3 sequences, roughly 8.6% recorded once. These data were also filed under a second study, of yellow fever vaccine responses in identical twins.

Specimen: CD8+ T cells sorted from blood. The receptors were sampled from a woman under 30 in good health.

J is TRBJ2-7 and V is TRBV7-9, with 11 bases aligning to TRBD1. The CDR3 is 16 residues long. V gave up 5 bases and J gave up 4 bases; unmatched junction bases: 10. The germline CDR1 and CDR2 sequences are SEHNR and FQNEAQ (reference sequence). The CDR3 DNA reads TGTGCCAGCAGCCCAGCCACCGGGACAGGGGGGTACGAGCAGTACTTC. It codes for CASSPATGTGGYEQYF.

This clonotype was observed many times. The chain is built from TRBV6-2 or TRBV6-3 and TRBJ2-1; D remains ambiguous. Germline assignment: CDR1 MNHEY and CDR2 SVGEGT. Trimming cost V 3 bases and J 4 bases, with 7 bases left between them. CDR3 length: 13 residues. CDR3 in DNA: TGTGCCAGCAGTTATAAGGAGTACAATGAGCAGTTCTTC. Translation: CASSYKEYNEQFF.

The rearrangement links TRBV4-3 to TRBJ2-7; D not certain. The CDR3 totals 15 residues. V lost 0 bases to trimming and J lost 0 bases, with 9 bases between them. The germline gives CDR1 LGHNA, CDR2 YSLEER. CDR3 in amino acids: CASSQDHGSSYEQYF. The CDR3 region has the DNA TGCGCCAGCAGCCAAGATCACGGGTCCTCCTACGAGCAGTACTTC.

This chain links TRBV30 with TRBJ2-1, with D possibly being TRBD1 or TRBD2 (5 bases each). This CDR3 has 15 amino acids. Trimming shortened V by 2 bases and J by 8 bases, and 19 bases separated the two germline ends. The V gene's germline CDR1 is GTSNPN and CDR2 SVGIG (reference sequence). The CDR3 sequence is CAWSPTLTGPDEQFF. The CDR3 nucleotides are TGTGCCTGGAGTCCCACATTAACGGGGCCTGATGAGCAGTTCTTC.

This clonotype has more than one count but fewer than ten. The chain recombines TRBV20-1 with TRBJ2-2; a weak D match, TRBD1 (5 bases). Germline CDR1 is DFQATT and CDR2 is SNEGSKA (reference sequence). The length of the CDR3 is 19 residues. Trimming took 0 bases from V and 6 from J, leaving 26 bases between them. DNA of the CDR3: TGCAGTGCTAGAGATATGAGTCCGATCCAGGGAAGGTCGCCCGGGGAGCTGTTTTTT. Amino acid sequence: CSARDMSPIQGRSPGELFF.